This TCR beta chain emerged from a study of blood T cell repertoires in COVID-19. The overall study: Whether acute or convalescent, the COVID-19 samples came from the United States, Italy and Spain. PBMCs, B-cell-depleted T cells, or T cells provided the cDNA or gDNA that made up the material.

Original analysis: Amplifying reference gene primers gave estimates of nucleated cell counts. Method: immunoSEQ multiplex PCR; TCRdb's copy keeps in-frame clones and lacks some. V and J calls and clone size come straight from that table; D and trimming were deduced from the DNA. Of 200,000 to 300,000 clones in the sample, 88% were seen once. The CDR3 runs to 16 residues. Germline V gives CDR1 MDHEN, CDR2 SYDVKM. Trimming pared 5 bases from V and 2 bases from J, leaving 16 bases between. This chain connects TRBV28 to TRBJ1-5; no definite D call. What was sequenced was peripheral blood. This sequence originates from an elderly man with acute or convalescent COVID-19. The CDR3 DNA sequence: TGTGCCAGCAGTAACGTACCGGGATCGGGCAATCAGCCCCAGCATTTT. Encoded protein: CASSNVPGSGNQPQHF.